This T cell receptor (beta chain) stems from a study of metastatic and nonmetastatic thyroid tumors. Study overall: Where malignant and benign thyroid patients were concerned, repertoires were compared across blood and tumor or nodule tissue. Study results and limitations: Reports indicated that malignant thyroid tumors showed significantly higher TCR beta diversity than benign nodules did, in blood and tumor.

The V end was cut by 5 bases, the J end by 0 bases, with 17 bases between. Per germline, CDR1 SQVTM and CDR2 ANQGSEA. The CDR3 extends over 15 amino acids. Until they underwent thyroid surgery, no patient had received any treatment. Original processing notes: A distant-metastasis classifier for papillary thyroid cancer was built using CDR3 differences across clinicopathological groups. TCRdb re-called the PCR reads via MiXCR. The V and J calls, along with clone size, are taken from TCRdb and not from the paper's own processing. This table holds tens of thousands of clones, approximately 16% found once. A note on this clone: Its antigen remains unidentified. A much larger clonotype is one base distant, so this may be a read error.

What was sequenced was tumor tissue. The clonotype comes from a female donor with papillary thyroid cancer or a benign thyroid nodule (not recorded which). Some clones in this sample may be carry-over from other donors' samples. The V and J genes are TRBV29-1 and TRBJ2-7; D is unresolved. This chain's CDR3 is CSVKVGDLSSYEQYF. As DNA, the CDR3 is TGCAGCGTTAAGGTGGGCGACCTGAGCTCCTACGAGCAGTACTTC.